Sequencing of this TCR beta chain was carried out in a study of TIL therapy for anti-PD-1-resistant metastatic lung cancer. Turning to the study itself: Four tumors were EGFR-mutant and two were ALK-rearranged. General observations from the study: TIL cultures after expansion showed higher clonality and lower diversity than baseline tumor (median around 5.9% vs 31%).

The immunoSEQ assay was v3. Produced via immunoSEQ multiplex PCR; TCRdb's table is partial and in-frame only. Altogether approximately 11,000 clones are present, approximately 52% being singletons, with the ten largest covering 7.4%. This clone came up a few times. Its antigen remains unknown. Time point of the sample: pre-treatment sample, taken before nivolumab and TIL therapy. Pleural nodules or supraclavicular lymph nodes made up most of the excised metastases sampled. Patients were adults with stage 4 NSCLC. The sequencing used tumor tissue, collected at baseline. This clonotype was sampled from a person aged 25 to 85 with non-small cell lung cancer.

CDR3 loop: CASSQEGTDYNEQFF. The CDR3 nucleotides are TGCGCCAGCAGCCAAGAGGGGACAGACTACAATGAGCAGTTCTTC. This sequence joins TRBV4-3 and TRBJ2-1, with 7 bases identical to TRBD1. The CDR3 runs to 15 residues. Germline lookup yields CDR1 LGHNA and CDR2 YSLEER. With 0 bases clipped from V and 3 bases from J, the junction kept 2 bases outside the gene matches.